The subject of this entry is one T cell receptor beta chain. CDR1 MNHEY and CDR2 SVGEGT come from the germline V gene. The V end lost 4 bases, the J end lost 4 bases, and 17 bases lay between the germline ends. The CDR3 totals 15 residues. The data stem from a study of blood T cell repertoires in COVID-19. Study-wide context: Both acute and convalescent COVID-19 samples were obtained from the United States, Italy and Spain. PBMCs, B-cell-depleted T cells, or T cells were the source of the cDNA or gDNA that made up the material.

Original processing methods: Estimation of nucleated cell counts was performed using reference gene primer amplification. The assay was immunoSEQ multiplex PCR, and TCRdb's table has in-frame clones only and misses some. Clone size and the V and J calls come from that table; the DNA yielded D and trimming. The sample carries over 200,000 clones, roughly 86% recorded once. The chain is built from TRBV6-2 or TRBV6-3 and TRBJ2-7; D may be TRBD1 (6 bases). This clonotype was obtained from a man aged 35-49 years who had recovered from COVID-19. Sequenced: peripheral blood. The CDR3 here is CASSWARDTHYEQYF. As DNA, the CDR3 is TGTGCCAGCAGTTGGGCCCGGGACACACATTACGAGCAGTACTTC.